These 18 T cell receptor beta chains share one sample of origin, sequenced in a study of vaccination effects on CD4 cells after COVID-19. For these receptors, no antigen is known. Repertoires were generated with immunoSEQ multiplex PCR, while TCRdb's copy carries only in-frame clones and drops some. The sample lists tens of thousands of clones, roughly 81% occurring once. Sequencing was preceded by expansion of antigen-specific CD4+ T cells with viral peptide pools in the ViraFEST assay. After less than twelve days in culture, the CD4+ T cells were isolated. Either the BNT162b2 or mRNA-1273 vaccine was given to participants in two doses. The sample consisted of CD4+ T cells from PBMCs cultured with SARS-CoV-2 spike peptides, taken after COVID-19 vaccination. These receptors were collected from a human donor who received a COVID-19 vaccine. Some clones in this sample may be carry-over from other donors' samples.

This clone was counted only a few times. The V gene is TRBV13, the J gene TRBJ2-7; 8 nucleotides align to TRBD1. The CDR3 loop spans 17 amino acids. The junction had 15 bases not matched to a gene; V was cut back by 2 bases and J by 6 bases. Germline V gene data show CDR1 as PRHDT and CDR2 as FYEKMQ (reference sequence). The CDR3 DNA follows: TGTGCCAGCAGCTTACAAACGGACAGGGTTCTTGATGGCGAGCAGTACGTC. Protein product: CASSLQTDRVLDGEQYV.

The V and J genes are TRBV28 and TRBJ1-2, with D hard to call. The ends were cut back, 3 bases at V and 8 bases at J, with 10 bases in the middle. The germline V gene encodes CDR1 MDHEN and CDR2 SYDVKM. This CDR3 has 12 residues. The CDR3 is CASSFGYRGYTF. Written as DNA, the CDR3 is TGTGCCAGCAGTTTCGGGTATCGGGGCTACACCTTC.

This clone appeared a few times. V gene TRBV4-1 combines with J gene TRBJ2-7, with D possibly TRBD2 on 6 matching bases. The germline V gene has CDR1 MGHRA and CDR2 YSYEKL. Between the trimmed V and J ends, which lost 0 bases and 2 bases, there was a span of 14 bases. The CDR3 contains 16 residues. This chain's CDR3 is CASSQEVAVNTYEQYV. Written as DNA, the CDR3 is TGCGCCAGCAGCCAAGAGGTAGCGGTTAATACCTACGAGCAGTACGTC.

The chain links TRBV11-2 to TRBJ2-1, with 7 bases identical to TRBD2. Germline CDR1 reads SGHAT; CDR2 reads FQNNGV. The V and J ends lost 3 bases and 5 bases, in that order; junction bases with no gene match: 7. There are 15 residues in the CDR3. CDR3 residues: CASSLLSTSNNEQFF. CDR3 coding DNA: TGTGCCAGCAGCTTGCTTTCGACTAGCAACAATGAGCAGTTCTTC.

The chain links TRBV3-1 (or the pseudogene TRBV3-2) to TRBJ1-1; tentatively, D is TRBD1 (5 bases). V lost 1 base, J lost 6 bases, and 15 bases lay in between. CDR1 is LGHDT, CDR2 YNNKEL, per germline (reference sequence). The CDR3 is made up of 15 amino acids. CDR3 nucleotides: TGTGCCAGCAGCCAAGGAGGGGAGCGGGACGCTGAAGCTTTCTTT. Translation gives CASSQGGERDAEAFF.

The rearrangement joins TRBV4-1 to TRBJ2-4, with 7 bases that match TRBD1. The CDR3 covers 16 residues. The V gene end was trimmed by 5 bases and the J gene end by 8 bases; junction bases not matched to a gene: 15. Germline CDR1 reads MGHRA; CDR2 reads YSYEKL. In DNA, the CDR3 is TGCGCCAGCAGCTCAGGACCCTTTGGACAGGTAGACATTCAGTACTTC. Its translation is CASSSGPFGQVDIQYF.

The V call is TRBV6-2 or TRBV6-3, the J call TRBJ1-5; perhaps TRBD1 as D (5 bases). V was pared by 3 bases and J by 2 bases, with 11 bases between. The CDR3 covers 15 residues. Germline values: CDR1 MNHEY, CDR2 SVGEGT. CDR3 residues: CASSYGGTGNQPQHF. The CDR3 DNA reads TGTGCCAGCAGTTATGGGGGAACGGGCAATCAGCCCCAGCATTTT.

The chain combines TRBV24-1 with TRBJ1-5; a weak D match, TRBD1 (5 bases). Looked up from germline, CDR1 is KGHDR and CDR2 is SFDVKD. The V and J ends lost 4 bases and 4 bases respectively, with 10 bases between them. This CDR3 comprises 14 residues. CDR3 sequence: CATSEGGSNQPQHF. The CDR3 nucleotides are TGTGCCACCAGTGAGGGGGGGTCGAATCAGCCCCAGCATTTT.

In its sample, this clone was seen a few times. This sequence joins TRBV18 and TRBJ2-3; D gene ambiguous. The CDR3 is 13 amino acids. Germline assignment: CDR1 KGHSH and CDR2 LQKENI. V shed 3 bases and J shed 2 bases, with 6 bases lying between them. In nucleotides, the CDR3 is TGTGCCAGCTCACCCCGCGCCACAGATACGCAGTATTTT. This codes for CASSPRATDTQYF.

This chain joins TRBV12-3 or TRBV12-4 and TRBJ2-1; D not certain. This CDR3 is built from 13 residues. V lost 1 base and J lost 9, with 10 bases in between. CDR3 bases: TGTGCCAGCAGTTTAGAAGCCAGCTCTGAGCAGTTCTTC. Encoded protein: CASSLEASSEQFF.

V and J are TRBV5-1 and TRBJ1-1; D may be TRBD1 (6 bases). In germline, CDR1 is SGHRS, CDR2 YFSETQ. There are 15 residues in the CDR3. Trimming took 0 bases from V and 1 from J, leaving 10 bases between them. In DNA form, the CDR3 reads TGCGCCAGCAGCTTGGTCGTAGGGGGGAACACTGAAGCTTTCTTT. Translated: CASSLVVGGNTEAFF.

The V and J genes are TRBV11-2 and TRBJ1-1; the D gene is possibly TRBD1 (6 bases). Germline CDR1 reads SGHAT; CDR2 reads FQNNGV. Trimming removed 1 base from V and 0 bases from J, with 15 bases in between. The CDR3 is 17 amino acids. The CDR3 DNA follows: TGTGCCAGCAGCTTAGTTTACTCGAGGGGGGTGAACACTGAAGCTTTCTTT. This codes for CASSLVYSRGVNTEAFF.

This clone occurred a few times. The rearrangement uses TRBV6-5 and TRBJ1-2; no clear D. V was pared by 10 bases and J by 2 bases, with 11 bases between. Germline V gene sequence: CDR1 MNHEY, CDR2 SVGAGI. CDR3 size: 12 residues. The CDR3 region is CATRTLNYGYTF. In DNA form, the CDR3 reads TGTGCCACCCGGACCCTCAACTATGGCTACACCTTC.

The rearrangement uses TRBV6-5 and TRBJ1-3; D is unresolved. Per the germline V gene, CDR1 is MNHEY and CDR2 is SVGAGI. Trimming cost V 2 bases and J 0 bases, with 5 bases left between them. The CDR3 spans 14 residues. CDR3 sequence reads: CASSYTSSGNTIYF. CDR3 DNA sequence: TGTGCCAGCAGTTACACGAGCTCTGGAAACACCATATATTTT.

V gene TRBV5-1 combines with J gene TRBJ2-5; TRBD2 aligns across 10 bases. The J segment lost 7 bases and the V segment lost 0 bases, leaving 15 bases of the junction unmatched. The CDR3 runs 18 residues. The germline CDR1 and CDR2 sequences are SGHRS and YFSETQ. The DNA for the CDR3 is TGCGCCAGCAGCTTGGGGTCGGGGAGCAGCGGGGGGGCAACGACCCAGTACTTC. Translated, it gives CASSLGSGSSGGATTQYF.

To note about this clone: Its ends do not fully match the called genes, so a read error is possible. The rearrangement links TRBV5-4 to TRBJ2-5; 16 bases agree with TRBD2. This CDR3 has 16 amino acids. CDR1 is SGHNT, CDR2 YYREEE, per germline (reference sequence). CDR3 sequence: CASSFLGLAGGHLGDF. CDR3 nucleotides: TGTGCCAGCAGCTTCTTGGGACTAGCGGGGGGGCACCTAGGGGACTTC.

V and J are TRBV7-8 and TRBJ2-3, with TRBD2 matching over 10 bases. In germline, CDR1 is SGHVS, CDR2 FQNEAQ. The CDR3 is 16 residues long. J was trimmed by 5 bases and V by 2 bases; bases with no gene match: 7. The DNA for the CDR3 is TGTGCCAGCAGCTTATTAGTAGCGGGGGGCCAAGATACGCAGTATTTT. It specifies CASSLLVAGGQDTQYF.

The chain is built from TRBV5-4 and TRBJ1-2, with D possibly being TRBD1 (6 bases). The CDR3 extends over 13 amino acids. Looked up from germline, CDR1 is SGHNT and CDR2 is YYREEE (reference sequence). V lost 4 bases to trimming and J lost 2 bases, with 9 bases between them. CDR3 in amino acids: CASSKGGNYGYTF. CDR3 nucleotide sequence: TGTGCCAGCAGCAAAGGGGGGAACTATGGCTACACCTTC.